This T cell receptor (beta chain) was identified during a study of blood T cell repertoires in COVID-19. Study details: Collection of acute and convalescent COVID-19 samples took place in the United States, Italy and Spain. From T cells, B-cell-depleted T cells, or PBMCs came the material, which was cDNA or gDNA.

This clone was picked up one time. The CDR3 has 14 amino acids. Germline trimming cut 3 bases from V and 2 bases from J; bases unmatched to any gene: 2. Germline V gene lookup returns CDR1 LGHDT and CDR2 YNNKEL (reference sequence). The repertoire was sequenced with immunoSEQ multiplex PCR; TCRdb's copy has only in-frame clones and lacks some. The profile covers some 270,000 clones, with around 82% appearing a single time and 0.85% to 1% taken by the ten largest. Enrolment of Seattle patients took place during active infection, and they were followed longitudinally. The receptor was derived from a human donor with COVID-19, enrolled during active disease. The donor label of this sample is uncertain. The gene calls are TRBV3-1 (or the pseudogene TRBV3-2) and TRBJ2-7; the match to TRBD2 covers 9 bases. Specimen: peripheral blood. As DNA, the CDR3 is TGTGCCAGCAGCCAGACTAGCGGTACCTACGAGCAGTACTTC. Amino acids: CASSQTSGTYEQYF.